The clone carrying this T cell receptor beta chain occurred many times. This specimen belongs to a study of CD8+CD57+ T cells in acquired aplastic anemia. Study-level information: Sorting CD4+ and CD8+ cells gave DNA averaging around 3 ug. Approximately 11 million reads were obtained on average for healthy donor CD4+ cells.

CDR3 and TCR beta VDJ profiling relied on genomic DNA as the template. Each CDR3 protein is one row after TCRdb ran MiXCR on the reads. Of 150,000 or so distinct CDR3 sequences in the sample, 63% were seen once. Sequences were obtained from sorted CD4+, CD8+, or CD8+CD57+ T cells (not recorded which) from PBMCs. The receptor comes from a human donor in good health.

The CDR3 here is CASSPGVSFMNEQFF. The CDR3 DNA reads TGTGCCAGCAGCCCGGGGGTGAGTTTTATGAATGAGCAGTTCTTC. V usage is TRBV7-2 and J usage is TRBJ2-1; D may be TRBD2 (6 bases). CDR3 length equals 15 residues. Germline CDR1 and CDR2: SGHTA and FQGNSA. V lost 5 bases to trimming and J lost 7 bases, with 18 bases between them.